One sample yielded the 2 T cell receptor beta chains listed below, sequenced in a study of graft-versus-host responses after intestinal transplantation. TCRdb's copy holds only in-frame clones and misses some; the assay was immunoSEQ multiplex PCR. The sample has 12,000 or so clones; 60% to 85% are singletons. The sequencing used PBMCs, collected nearly 500 days after intestinal transplant. These receptors were obtained from a human patient who received an intestinal transplant, so some T cells may come from the graft donor.

V and J are TRBV18 and TRBJ2-2; D is ambiguous. The CDR3 consists of 15 residues. Germline assignment: CDR1 KGHSH and CDR2 LQKENI. V was pared by 4 bases and J by 4 bases, with 13 bases between. CDR3 DNA: TGTGCCAGCTCACGACCTTTGCTTGTCACCGGGGAGCTGTTTTTT. It encodes CASSRPLLVTGELFF.

The gene calls are TRBV7-2 and TRBJ2-5; D is ambiguous. Looked up from germline, CDR1 is SGHTA and CDR2 is FQGNSA. This CDR3 is built from 17 residues. Trimming stripped 2 bases from V and 1 base from J, with 17 bases between. The CDR3 nucleotides are TGTGCCAGCAGCTTATGGCCATCGTACAAAACCCAAGAGACCCAGTACTTC. Its translation is CASSLWPSYKTQETQYF. The whole variable domain, filled in from reference TRBV7-2 and TRBJ2-5, reads GAGVSQSPSNKVTEKGKDVELRCDPISGHTALYWYRQSLGQGLEFLIYFQGNSAPDKSGLPSDRFSAERTGGSVSTLTIQRTQQEDSAVYLCASSLWPSYKTQETQYFGPGTRLLVL.